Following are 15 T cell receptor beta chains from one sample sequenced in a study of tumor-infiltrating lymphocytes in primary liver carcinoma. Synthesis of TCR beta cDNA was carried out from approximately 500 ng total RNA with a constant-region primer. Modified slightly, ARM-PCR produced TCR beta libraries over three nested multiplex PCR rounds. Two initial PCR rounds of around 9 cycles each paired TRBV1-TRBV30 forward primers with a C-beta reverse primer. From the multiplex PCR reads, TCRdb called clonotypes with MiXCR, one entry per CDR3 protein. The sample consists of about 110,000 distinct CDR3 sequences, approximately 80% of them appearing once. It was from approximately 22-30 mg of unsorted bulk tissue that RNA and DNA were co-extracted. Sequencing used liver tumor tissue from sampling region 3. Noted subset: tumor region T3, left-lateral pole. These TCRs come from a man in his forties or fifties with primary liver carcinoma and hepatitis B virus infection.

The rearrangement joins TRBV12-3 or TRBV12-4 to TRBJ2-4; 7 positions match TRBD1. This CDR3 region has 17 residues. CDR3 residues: CVGSPGGRARAKNIQYF. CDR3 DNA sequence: TGTGTCGGCAGCCCAGGGGGTAGAGCCCGGGCCAAAAACATTCAGTACTTC.

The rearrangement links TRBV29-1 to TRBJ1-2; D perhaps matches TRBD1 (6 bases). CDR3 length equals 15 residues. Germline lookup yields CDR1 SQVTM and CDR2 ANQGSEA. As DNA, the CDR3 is TGCAACGTGTCGGGACATGGGGCCGGCAACTATGGCTACACCTTC. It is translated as CNVSGHGAGNYGYTF. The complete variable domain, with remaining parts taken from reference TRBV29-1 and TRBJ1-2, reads SAVISQKPSRDICQRGTSLTIQCQVDSQVTMMFWYRQQPGQSLTLIATANQGSEATYESGFVIDKFPISRPNLTFSTLTVSNMSPEDSSIYLCNVSGHGAGNYGYTFGSGTRLTVV.

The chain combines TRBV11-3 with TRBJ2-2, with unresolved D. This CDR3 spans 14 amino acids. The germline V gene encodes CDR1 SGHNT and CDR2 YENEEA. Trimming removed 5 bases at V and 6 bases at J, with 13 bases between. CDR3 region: CASSNGQSSGELFF. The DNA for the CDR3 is TGTGCCAGCAGCAACGGGCAGTCATCCGGGGAGCTGTTTTTT.

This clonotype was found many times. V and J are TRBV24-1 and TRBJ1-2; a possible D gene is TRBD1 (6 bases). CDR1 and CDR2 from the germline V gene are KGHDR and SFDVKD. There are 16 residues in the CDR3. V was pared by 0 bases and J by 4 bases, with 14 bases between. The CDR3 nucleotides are TGTGCCACCAGTGATTTGAAGGACAGACCGTTCTATGGCTACACCTTC. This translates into CATSDLKDRPFYGYTF.

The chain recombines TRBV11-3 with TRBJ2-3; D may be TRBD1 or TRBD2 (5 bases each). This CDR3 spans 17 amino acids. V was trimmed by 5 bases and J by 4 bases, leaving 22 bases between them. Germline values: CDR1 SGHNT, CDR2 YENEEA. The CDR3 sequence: CASSKAVVGWGSDTQYF. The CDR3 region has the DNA TGTGCCAGCAGCAAAGCGGTCGTGGGATGGGGCTCAGATACGCAGTATTTT.

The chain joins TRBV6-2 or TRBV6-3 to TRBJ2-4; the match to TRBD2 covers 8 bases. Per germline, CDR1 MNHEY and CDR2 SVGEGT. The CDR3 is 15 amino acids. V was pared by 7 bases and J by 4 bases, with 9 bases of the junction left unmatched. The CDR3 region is CASKTDREGKNIQYF. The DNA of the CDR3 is TGTGCCAGCAAAACCGATCGGGAGGGTAAAAACATTCAGTACTTC.

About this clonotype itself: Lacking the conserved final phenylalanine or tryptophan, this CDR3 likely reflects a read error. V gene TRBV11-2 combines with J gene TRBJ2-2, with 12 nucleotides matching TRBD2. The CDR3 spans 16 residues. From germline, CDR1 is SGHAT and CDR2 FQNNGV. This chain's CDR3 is CVSSLVTSGGTGELFL. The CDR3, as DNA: TGTGTCAGCAGTTTGGTGACTAGCGGGGGCACCGGGGAGCTGTTTCTT.

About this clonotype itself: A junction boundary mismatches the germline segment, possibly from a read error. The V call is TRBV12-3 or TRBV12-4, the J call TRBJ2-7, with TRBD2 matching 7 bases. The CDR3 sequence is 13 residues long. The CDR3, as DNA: TGTCCCAGCAGTTTGGGAGGGTCCTACGAGCAGTATTTC. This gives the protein CPSSLGGSYEQYF.

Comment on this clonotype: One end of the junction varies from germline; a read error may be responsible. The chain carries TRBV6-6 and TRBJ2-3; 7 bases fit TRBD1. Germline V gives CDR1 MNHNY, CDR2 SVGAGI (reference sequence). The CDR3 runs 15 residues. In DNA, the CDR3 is TGTGCCAGCAGTCCCGACCTAGGGGGCACAGATACACAGTATTTT. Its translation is CASSPDLGGTDTQYF.

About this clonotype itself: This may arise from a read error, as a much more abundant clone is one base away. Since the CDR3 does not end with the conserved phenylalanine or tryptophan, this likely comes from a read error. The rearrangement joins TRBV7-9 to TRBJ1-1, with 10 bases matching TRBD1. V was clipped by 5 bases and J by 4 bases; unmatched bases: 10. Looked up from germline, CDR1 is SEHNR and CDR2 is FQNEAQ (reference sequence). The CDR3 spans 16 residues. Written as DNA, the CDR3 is TGTGCCAGCAGCGCCCGGACAGGGGGGGGTGGCACTGAAGCTTTCCTT. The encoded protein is CASSARTGGGGTEAFL.

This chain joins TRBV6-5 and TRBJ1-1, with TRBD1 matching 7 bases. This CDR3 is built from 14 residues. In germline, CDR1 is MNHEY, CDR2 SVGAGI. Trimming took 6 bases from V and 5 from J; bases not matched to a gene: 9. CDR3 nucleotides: TGTGCCAGCAGCCGGCCAGGGGGGGCTACTGAAGCTTTCTTT. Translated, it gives CASSRPGGATEAFF.

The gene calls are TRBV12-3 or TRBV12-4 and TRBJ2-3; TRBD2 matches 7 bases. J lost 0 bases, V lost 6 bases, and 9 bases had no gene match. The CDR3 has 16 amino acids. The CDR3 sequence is CASRSTTSVSTDTQYF. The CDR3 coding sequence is TGTGCCAGCAGGTCGACAACTAGCGTGAGCACAGATACGCAGTATTTT.

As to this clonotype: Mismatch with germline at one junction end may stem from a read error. The DNA for the CDR3 is TGTGACAGCTCACCACTGGCCACGGTACCCAGTTCCTACGAGCAGTACTTC. Residues: CDSSPLATVPSSYEQYF. The genes are TRBV18 and TRBJ2-7; no reliable D call. CDR1 is KGHSH and CDR2 is LQKENI in the germline V gene. This CDR3 is built from 17 residues.

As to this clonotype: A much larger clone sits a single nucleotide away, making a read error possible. The CDR3 DNA reads TGTGTCAGCAGCTTAGGGTCGACTAGCTACGAGCAGTACTTC. Translated, it gives CVSSLGSTSYEQYF. The gene calls are TRBV7-9 and TRBJ2-7, with D perhaps matching TRBD2 (6 bases). The germline CDR1 and CDR2 sequences are SEHNR and FQNEAQ (reference sequence). This CDR3 is 14 amino acids long.

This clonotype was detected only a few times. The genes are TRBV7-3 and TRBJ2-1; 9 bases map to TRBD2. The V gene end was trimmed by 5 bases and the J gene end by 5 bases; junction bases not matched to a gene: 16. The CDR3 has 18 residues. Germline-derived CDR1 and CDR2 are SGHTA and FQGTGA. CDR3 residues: CASSKGYAGLATNNEQFF. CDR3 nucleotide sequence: TGTGCCAGCAGCAAAGGATACGCGGGACTAGCCACCAACAATGAGCAGTTCTTC.